Listed below are T cell receptor beta chains from one sample, sequenced in a study of T cell clones after liver transplantation. TCRdb's copy holds only in-frame clones and misses some; the assay was immunoSEQ multiplex PCR. The sample has 25,000 to 40,000 clones, around 96% seen once; the top ten hold roughly 26%. The source was CD8+ T cells from blood, collected 12 months after liver transplant. Receptors were obtained from a human patient who received a liver transplant. Some T cells may be transferred from the graft donor. Each CDR3 is given with its conserved first and last residue. Fields, in order: clone size, V gene, J gene, D gene, CDR3 DNA, CDR3 protein. A D gene is named only where the DNA matches it firmly. The size field is filled for only some rows; it gives once, few, many or a size class.

abundance: .
v_gene: TRBV4-1
j_gene: TRBJ1-1
d_gene: .
CDR3nt: TGCGCCAGCAGCCAAGTAGGGACCGGGGGAACTGAAGCTTTCTTT
CDR3aa: CASSQVGTGGTEAFF

abundance: .
v_gene: TRBV27
j_gene: TRBJ2-1
d_gene: .
CDR3nt: TGTGCCAGCAGTTCCGGCCTCTATGAGCAGTTCTTC
CDR3aa: CASSSGLYEQFF

abundance: .
v_gene: TRBV4-1
j_gene: TRBJ2-7
d_gene: TRBD1
CDR3nt: TGCGCCAGCAGCCAAGATCGCGTCAGGGGGCTCTACGAGCAGTACTTC
CDR3aa: CASSQDRVRGLYEQYF

abundance: .
v_gene: TRBV5-4
j_gene: TRBJ2-3
d_gene: TRBD2
CDR3nt: TGTGCCAGCAGCTTGGGACTAGCGGGATCGACAGATACGCAGTATTTT
CDR3aa: CASSLGLAGSTDTQYF

abundance: .
v_gene: TRBV29-1
j_gene: TRBJ2-7
d_gene: .
CDR3nt: TGCAGCGTCGCAGACAGGACTTGGTTCGAGCAGTACTTC
CDR3aa: CSVADRTWFEQYF

abundance: .
v_gene: TRBV11-2
j_gene: TRBJ1-1
d_gene: .
CDR3nt: TGTGCCAGCAGCTCCGGGAGGGTGAACACTGAAGCTTTCTTT
CDR3aa: CASSSGRVNTEAFF

abundance: .
v_gene: TRBV7-9
j_gene: TRBJ2-5
d_gene: .
CDR3nt: TGTGCCAGCACCTCCGGGACGGAAGAGACCCAGTACTTC
CDR3aa: CASTSGTEETQYF

abundance: .
v_gene: TRBV6-6
j_gene: TRBJ1-3
d_gene: .
CDR3nt: TGTGCCAGCAGTTACCTTAGCGCTGGAAACACCATATATTTT
CDR3aa: CASSYLSAGNTIYF

abundance: .
v_gene: TRBV5-4
j_gene: TRBJ1-3
d_gene: .
CDR3nt: TGTGCCAGCAGCTTGGGGCAGGTAGGAAACACCATATATTTT
CDR3aa: CASSLGQVGNTIYF

abundance: .
v_gene: TRBV7-5
j_gene: TRBJ2-3
d_gene: .
CDR3nt: TGTGTCAGAAGCTTAGCTTCGACTCGGCGGGAGGATCATACGCAGTATTTT
CDR3aa: CVRSLASTRREDHTQYF

abundance: .
v_gene: TRBV1
j_gene: TRBJ2-7
d_gene: .
CDR3nt: TGCACCAGCAGCCAAGATGTGGCGGACCCTGCCCACGAGCAGTACTTC
CDR3aa: CTSSQDVADPAHEQYF

abundance: .
v_gene: TRBV7-8
j_gene: TRBJ2-7
d_gene: TRBD1
CDR3nt: TGTGCCAGCAGCCGAGGGACAGGGACCTTATACGAGCAGTACTTC
CDR3aa: CASSRGTGTLYEQYF

abundance: .
v_gene: TRBV7-2
j_gene: TRBJ2-7
d_gene: .
CDR3nt: TGTGCCAGCAGCTTAGTTCCCTACGAGCAGTACTTC
CDR3aa: CASSLVPYEQYF

abundance: .
v_gene: TRBV7-6
j_gene: TRBJ1-1
d_gene: .
CDR3nt: TGTGCCAGCAGCTTAGCGTTGGATGACGAAGCTTTCTTT
CDR3aa: CASSLALDDEAFF

abundance: .
v_gene: TRBV10-2
j_gene: TRBJ2-7
d_gene: .
CDR3nt: TGCGCCAGCAGAAAAGTTGGGGGCGGATACGAGCAGTACTTC
CDR3aa: CASRKVGGGYEQYF

abundance: .
v_gene: TRBV11-2
j_gene: TRBJ2-3
d_gene: .
CDR3nt: TGTGCCAGCAGCTCCGCTACGGATACGCAGTATTTT
CDR3aa: CASSSATDTQYF

abundance: .
v_gene: TRBV15
j_gene: TRBJ1-1
d_gene: TRBD1
CDR3nt: TGTGCCACCAGCAGAGTTCCAGGGGGGTCCGAAGCTTTCTTT
CDR3aa: CATSRVPGGSEAFF

abundance: .
v_gene: TRBV7-2
j_gene: TRBJ1-1
d_gene: .
CDR3nt: TGTGCCAGGGGCCGGATGGGCCGGAACACTGAAGCTTTCTTT
CDR3aa: CARGRMGRNTEAFF

abundance: .
v_gene: TRBV6-1
j_gene: TRBJ2-7
d_gene: .
CDR3nt: TGTGCCAGCAGGCCCCCGGGGGTGGGCGAGCAGTACTTC
CDR3aa: CASRPPGVGEQYF

abundance: .
v_gene: TRBV27
j_gene: TRBJ2-5
d_gene: TRBD1
CDR3nt: TGTGCCAGCAGGACAGGGGCCGACCTGGTGGGGACCCAGTACTTC
CDR3aa: CASRTGADLVGTQYF

abundance: .
v_gene: TRBV9
j_gene: TRBJ2-7
d_gene: .
CDR3nt: TGTGCCAGCAGCCCGCCTATAGGGACCGAGCAGTACTTC
CDR3aa: CASSPPIGTEQYF

abundance: .
v_gene: TRBV5-6
j_gene: TRBJ1-1
d_gene: .
CDR3nt: TGTGCCAGCAGCTTGTATGTGACCCCGAAGAAGAACACTGAAGCTTTCTTT
CDR3aa: CASSLYVTPKKNTEAFF

abundance: .
v_gene: TRBV7-3
j_gene: TRBJ2-3
d_gene: TRBD1
CDR3nt: TGTGCCAGCAGCTTCGGGACAGGGGATCGAGATACGCAGTATTTT
CDR3aa: CASSFGTGDRDTQYF

abundance: .
v_gene: TRBV2
j_gene: TRBJ1-1
d_gene: .
CDR3nt: TGTGCCAGCAGGGGGGCAGGGGTTGGAGCTTTCTTT
CDR3aa: CASRGAGVGAFF

abundance: .
v_gene: TRBV6-5
j_gene: TRBJ2-2
d_gene: .
CDR3nt: TGTGCCAGCAGTTCGGCCGGGGACAACACCGGGGAGCTGTTTTTT
CDR3aa: CASSSAGDNTGELFF

abundance: few
v_gene: TRBV22-1
j_gene: TRBJ2-1
d_gene: .
CDR3nt: TGTCCTGGGAGCGCACTGAGTAATGAGCAGTTCTTC
CDR3aa: CPGSALSNEQFF

abundance: .
v_gene: TRBV7-2
j_gene: TRBJ2-7
d_gene: TRBD1
CDR3nt: TGTGCCAGCAGCAAACGGGACCTCCGGACAGGATCCTACGAGCAGTACTTC
CDR3aa: CASSKRDLRTGSYEQYF

abundance: .
v_gene: TRBV4-1
j_gene: TRBJ2-7
d_gene: TRBD1
CDR3nt: TGCGCCAGCAGCCAAGGGACGCCGGGACAGGGGATATACGAGCAGTACTTC
CDR3aa: CASSQGTPGQGIYEQYF

abundance: .
v_gene: TRBV7-8
j_gene: TRBJ1-1
d_gene: .
CDR3nt: TGTGCCAGCAGCTGGGGGGGGGACACTGAAGCTTTCTTT
CDR3aa: CASSWGGDTEAFF

abundance: .
v_gene: TRBV4-1
j_gene: TRBJ2-7
d_gene: TRBD2
CDR3nt: TGCGCCAGCAGCCAAGATCGGCGCGGGGGATACTACGAGCAGTACTTC
CDR3aa: CASSQDRRGGYYEQYF

abundance: .
v_gene: TRBV4-1
j_gene: TRBJ2-7
d_gene: TRBD2
CDR3nt: TGCGCCAGCAGCCAAGCGGACCCACTAGCGGGAGCCTACGAGCAGTACTTC
CDR3aa: CASSQADPLAGAYEQYF

abundance: few
v_gene: TRBV27
j_gene: TRBJ2-7
d_gene: TRBD1
CDR3nt: TGTGCCAGCAGTTTCGGGACAGGGACGTACGAGCAGTACTTC
CDR3aa: CASSFGTGTYEQYF

abundance: .
v_gene: TRBV29-1
j_gene: TRBJ2-2
d_gene: .
CDR3nt: TGCAGCGCTACAGGAGTTAACACCGGGGAGCTGTTTTTT
CDR3aa: CSATGVNTGELFF

abundance: .
v_gene: TRBV6-5
j_gene: TRBJ2-3
d_gene: TRBD2
CDR3nt: TGTGCCAGCAGTTACTTGGGGGGGACAGATACGCAGTATTTT
CDR3aa: CASSYLGGTDTQYF

abundance: .
v_gene: TRBV9
j_gene: TRBJ2-1
d_gene: .
CDR3nt: TGTGCCAGCACCTCAAGAAGCGGGAGCCCAACAGGGGCCTACAATGAGCAGTTCTTC
CDR3aa: CASTSRSGSPTGAYNEQFF

abundance: few
v_gene: TRBV2
j_gene: TRBJ1-1
d_gene: .
CDR3nt: TGTGCCAGCAGTGAGGGGGTTATCATGAACACTGAAGCTTTCTTT
CDR3aa: CASSEGVIMNTEAFF

abundance: .
v_gene: TRBV4-3
j_gene: TRBJ1-4
d_gene: .
CDR3nt: TGCGCCAGCAGCCAAGATTGGAAGGGGGATGAAAAACTGTTTTTT
CDR3aa: CASSQDWKGDEKLFF

abundance: .
v_gene: TRBV28
j_gene: TRBJ2-5
d_gene: TRBD2
CDR3nt: TGTGCCAGCAGTCCTCTAGGCGGGAGGGCCCAAGAGACCCAGTACTTC
CDR3aa: CASSPLGGRAQETQYF

abundance: .
v_gene: TRBV12-5
j_gene: TRBJ1-4
d_gene: TRBD1
CDR3nt: TGTGCTAGTGGTTTGGGAAAGGACAGGGCCGAAAAACTGTTTTTT
CDR3aa: CASGLGKDRAEKLFF

abundance: .
v_gene: TRBV5-1
j_gene: TRBJ2-7
d_gene: TRBD2
CDR3nt: TGCGCCAGCAGCTGGGGACTAGCGGGGTCTACCTACGAGCAGTACTTC
CDR3aa: CASSWGLAGSTYEQYF